Listed here is a single TCR beta chain. Antigen unknown. No patient had autoimmune disease or received systemic immunosuppression. Trimming took off 0 bases at V and 3 bases at J, with 2 bases between the two ends. CDR1 and CDR2 (germline): SEHNR, FQNEAQ (reference sequence). CDR3 size: 12 residues. The entry originates in a study of OX40 agonist ivuxolimab in advanced cancers. Study information: An agonistic human IgG2 monoclonal antibody against OX40 (CD134) was given.

Repertoires were generated with immunoSEQ multiplex PCR, while TCRdb's copy carries only in-frame clones and drops some. The data contain about 17,000 clones, approximately 73% of them singletons. The study's findings and limits: CD4+ and CD8+ blood T cells expanded clonally by week 6 at 0.1 to 3.0 mg/kg.

The source was CD4+ or CD8+ T cells sorted from blood, collected in a trial of the OX40 agonist ivuxolimab. This chain uses TRBV7-9 with TRBJ2-5; D call uncertain. The receptor comes from an adult with an advanced solid tumor such as melanoma, head and neck, liver or kidney cancer. DNA for the CDR3: TGTGCCAGCAGCTTAGCAGAAGAGACCCAGTACTTC. As protein: CASSLAEETQYF.